Following are 10 T cell receptor beta chains from one sample sequenced in a study of control samples from healthy donors and cancer patients. Generated by immunoSEQ multiplex PCR, the TCRdb table keeps only in-frame clones and is missing some. Here the sample spans around 94,000 clones, 92% being singletons. The sequenced material came from blood. The receptors were sampled from a woman between 18 and 29 years old in good health.

This clone has a single count. V and J are TRBV19 and TRBJ2-1; the D is unclear. Germline lookup yields CDR1 LNHDA and CDR2 SQIVND (reference sequence). Trimming removed 5 bases from V and 1 base from J, with 18 bases in between. This CDR3 has 17 amino acids. This CDR3 reads CASSWVVVANSYNEQFF. As DNA, the CDR3 is TGTGCCAGTAGTTGGGTTGTCGTGGCGAATTCCTACAATGAGCAGTTCTTC.

V and J are TRBV6-5 and TRBJ1-5; D unresolved. Germline V gene sequence: CDR1 MNHEY, CDR2 SVGAGI. The CDR3 length is 12 residues. Between the trimmed V and J ends, which lost 6 bases and 4 bases, there was a span of 7 bases. In nucleotides, the CDR3 is TGTGCCAGCAGCCTCATTAATCAGCCCCAGCATTTT. Encoded protein: CASSLINQPQHF.

In this sample, this clone turned up once. The rearrangement uses TRBV14 and TRBJ2-5; D is undetermined. The germline V gene has CDR1 SGHDN and CDR2 FVKESK. V was pared by 1 base and J by 6 bases, with 9 bases between. This CDR3 contains 13 residues. CDR3 in amino acids: CASSQVRRKTQYF. CDR3 DNA: TGTGCCAGCAGCCAAGTGAGGCGCAAGACCCAGTACTTC.

The rearrangement links TRBV19 to TRBJ1-5; tentative D call: TRBD1 (5 bases). The CDR3 is 16 amino acids. The V end lost 5 bases, the J end lost 9 bases, and 23 bases lay between the germline ends. Germline CDR1 LNHDA, CDR2 SQIVND (reference sequence). CDR3 sequence reads: CASSDEKTAFSSPQHF. In DNA, the CDR3 is TGTGCCAGTAGTGACGAAAAGACAGCGTTCTCCTCGCCCCAGCATTTT.

The rearrangement uses TRBV29-1 and TRBJ2-4; TRBD1 matches at 9 bases. Germline V gives CDR1 SQVTM, CDR2 ANQGSEA. J lost 5 bases, V lost 6 bases, and 5 bases had no gene match. This CDR3 contains 13 residues. The chain's CDR3 is CSVNRGQENIQYF. The CDR3 DNA reads as TGCAGCGTCAACAGGGGGCAGGAAAACATTCAGTACTTC.

The chain carries TRBV12-3 or TRBV12-4 and TRBJ2-7, with D unresolved. Trimming took 5 bases from V and 0 from J, leaving 2 bases between them. The CDR3 loop spans 11 amino acids. CDR3 region: CASSPSYEQYF. The CDR3 nucleotides read TGTGCCAGCAGTCCCTCCTACGAGCAGTACTTC.

In this sample, this clone turned up a few times. V and J are TRBV10-1 and TRBJ1-2; 7 bases are shared with TRBD1. V was clipped by 7 bases and J by 6 bases; unmatched bases: 11. The germline gives CDR1 WNHNN, CDR2 SYGVQD (reference sequence). The CDR3 is 14 residues long. The CDR3 here is CASKAGRGSDGYTF. The CDR3 DNA reads as TGCGCCAGCAAGGCGGGCAGGGGGTCGGATGGCTACACCTTC.

The rearrangement links TRBV7-2 to TRBJ2-7, with 7 bases fitting TRBD2. V shed 4 bases, J shed 5 bases, and the junction held 14 bases outside the gene matches. The CDR3 spans 16 residues. Germline loops: CDR1 SGHTA, CDR2 FQGNSA. CDR3 loop: CASSSPLGGSEDEQYF. As DNA, the CDR3 is TGTGCCAGCAGCTCCCCTTTAGGCGGGAGTGAAGACGAGCAGTACTTC.

V is TRBV19 and J is TRBJ2-1; TRBD2 aligns across 9 bases. This CDR3 region has 15 residues. Germline V lookup: CDR1 LNHDA, CDR2 SQIVND (reference sequence). Trimming removed 1 base from V and 7 bases from J; junction bases left unmatched: 5. CDR3 DNA: TGTGCCAGTAGTATAGCTGGACTAGCGCTAAATGAGCAGTTCTTC. Its protein product is CASSIAGLALNEQFF.

The chain is built from TRBV5-6 and TRBJ1-1; D not certain. The CDR3 loop spans 13 amino acids. Trimming removed 4 bases from V and 2 bases from J, with 9 bases in between. Per germline, CDR1 SGHDT and CDR2 YYEEEE. The CDR3 DNA sequence: TGTGCCAGCAGCCCTTGGTCTAACACTGAAGCTTTCTTT. Translated: CASSPWSNTEAFF.